This passage covers 27 T cell receptor beta chains from one sample sequenced in a study of T-cell memory formation after mild COVID-19. TCRdb redid the calling of the 5' RACE reads with MiXCR, one entry per CDR3 protein. The profile shows approximately 99,000 distinct CDR3 sequences, roughly a sixth of them singletons. Sequencing used PBMCs or a T cell subset sorted from them (not recorded which). Receptors were obtained from a young man who had mild COVID-19 (a few samples of this study predate the infection). Cell type and time point are not known.

The chain joins TRBV6-1 to TRBJ2-5; D is unresolved. Germline CDR1 is MNHNS and CDR2 is SASEGT. This CDR3 has 13 amino acids. The V end was cut by 6 bases, the J end by 0 bases, with 8 bases between. CDR3 DNA sequence: TGTGCCAGCAGCCAGTCGTACCAAGAGACCCAGTACTTC. Its translation: CASSQSYQETQYF.

The chain is built from TRBV7-2 and TRBJ2-7; D may match TRBD1 or TRBD2 (5 bases each). This CDR3 is built from 14 residues. V lost 5 bases and J lost 3, with 14 bases in between. CDR1 and CDR2 (germline): SGHTA, FQGNSA. DNA for the CDR3: TGTGCCAGCAGCCTTACGGGACGTCACTACGAGCAGTACTTC. It specifies CASSLTGRHYEQYF. The full variable domain, completed using reference TRBV7-2 and TRBJ2-7, is GAGVSQSPSNKVTEKGKDVELRCDPISGHTALYWYRQSLGQGLEFLIYFQGNSAPDKSGLPSDRFSAERTGGSVSTLTIQRTQQEDSAVYLCASSLTGRHYEQYFGPGTRLTVT.

This clonotype showed up many times. The chain couples TRBV9 to TRBJ2-5; D uncertain. The CDR3 extends over 17 amino acids. Germline V lookup: CDR1 SGDLS, CDR2 YYNGEE. The germline V and J ends were trimmed by 0 bases and 2 bases, with 17 bases remaining between them. In DNA form, the CDR3 reads TGTGCCAGCAGCGTAGACCCCCTTGGCAGGCTGCAAGAGACCCAGTACTTC. Its protein is CASSVDPLGRLQETQYF.

This rearrangement joins TRBV12-3 or TRBV12-4 to TRBJ1-2; 9 bases line up with TRBD1. This CDR3 has 13 amino acids. The trim removed 6 bases at V and 6 bases at J, leaving 5 bases unmatched. In DNA, the CDR3 is TGTGCCAGCAGCTACAGGGGGCGGGATGGCTACACCTTC. This gives the protein CASSYRGRDGYTF.

The chain is built from TRBV4-2 and TRBJ1-4; D remains unclear. CDR1 LGHNA and CDR2 YNFKEQ come from the germline V gene. The germline V and J ends were trimmed by 4 bases and 3 bases, with 15 bases remaining between them. There are 16 residues in the CDR3. The CDR3 nucleotides read TGTGCCAGCAGCCCTCTCGGGCGGGGAGCTAATGAAAAACTGTTTTTT. It encodes CASSPLGRGANEKLFF.

This clonotype was found many times. V and J are TRBV6-6 and TRBJ1-3; possibly TRBD1 for D (6 bases). The CDR3 is 14 residues long. Per germline, CDR1 MNHNY and CDR2 SVGAGI (reference sequence). V lost 6 bases, J lost 0 bases, and 9 bases lay in between. The CDR3 is CASRGDTSGNTIYF. DNA for the CDR3: TGTGCCAGCAGGGGGGACACCTCTGGAAACACCATATATTTT.

This chain joins TRBV20-1 and TRBJ1-5, with D maybe TRBD1 (5 bases). Germline V gene data show CDR1 as DFQATT and CDR2 as SNEGSKA (reference sequence). The CDR3 runs to 12 residues. Trimming cost V 2 bases and J 5 bases, with 7 bases left between them. The CDR3 spells CSARLQDQPQHF. As DNA, the CDR3 is TGCAGTGCTAGACTACAGGATCAGCCCCAGCATTTT.

The V and J genes are TRBV9 and TRBJ1-6, with D possibly matching TRBD1 (6 bases). Germline loops: CDR1 SGDLS, CDR2 YYNGEE. The V end was cut by 3 bases, the J end by 7 bases, with 11 bases between. The CDR3 is made up of 14 amino acids. CDR3 loop: CASSGQAGNSPLHF. DNA of the CDR3: TGTGCCAGCAGCGGACAGGCGGGGAATTCACCCCTCCACTTT. Variable domain in full (rest from reference TRBV9 and TRBJ1-6): DSGVTQTPKHLITATGQRVTLRCSPRSGDLSVYWYQQSLDQGLQFLIQYYNGEERAKGNILERFSAQQFPDLHSELNLSSLELGDSALYFCASSGQAGNSPLHFGNGTRLTVT.

The chain uses TRBV13 and TRBJ2-5; 9 bases fit TRBD2. This CDR3 has 15 amino acids. Trimming cost V 3 bases and J 5 bases; bases outside gene matches: 7. Germline CDR1 PRHDT, CDR2 FYEKMQ (reference sequence). CDR3 residues: CASSFERGAAETQYF. CDR3 in DNA: TGTGCCAGCAGCTTCGAGCGGGGGGCCGCTGAGACCCAGTACTTC. Full variable domain (outside the CDR3, taken from reference TRBV13 and TRBJ2-5): AAGVIQSPRHLIKEKRETATLKCYPIPRHDTVYWYQQGPGQDPQFLISFYEKMQSDKGSIPDRFSAQQFSDYHSELNMSSLELGDSALYFCASSFERGAAETQYFGPGTRLLVL.

V usage is TRBV28 and J usage is TRBJ1-1; D might be TRBD1 (5 bases). Trimming left V 4 bases short and J 3 bases short, with 12 bases between. CDR1 is MDHEN, CDR2 SYDVKM, per germline. This CDR3 is built from 14 residues. CDR3 in amino acids: CASSWDVRDTEAFF. CDR3 bases: TGTGCCAGCAGTTGGGACGTACGGGACACTGAAGCTTTCTTT.

The CDR3 region has the DNA TGTGCCAGCAGCTTGAGGGACAAATACGAGCAGTACGTC. Encoded protein: CASSLRDKYEQYV. The J gene is TRBJ2-7, the V gene TRBV5-6; tentative D call: TRBD1 (6 bases). The V gene's germline CDR1 is SGHDT and CDR2 YYEEEE. The ends were cut back, 1 base at V and 4 bases at J, with 9 bases in the middle. The CDR3 loop spans 13 amino acids.

The genes are TRBV12-5 and TRBJ2-2; 8 bases are shared with TRBD2. The trim removed 0 bases at V and 4 bases at J, leaving 7 bases unmatched. The CDR3 extends over 17 amino acids. Germline assignment: CDR1 LGHNT and CDR2 FRNRAP. The chain's CDR3 is CASGLVLSGTITGELFF. The CDR3 DNA follows: TGTGCTAGTGGTTTGGTACTTAGCGGGACGATCACCGGGGAGCTGTTTTTT. The whole variable domain, remainder taken from reference TRBV12-5 and TRBJ2-2, is DARVTQTPRHKVTEMGQEVTMRCQPILGHNTVFWYRQTMMQGLELLAYFRNRAPLDDSGMPKDRFSAEMPDATLATLKIQPSEPRDSAVYFCASGLVLSGTITGELFFGEGSRLTVL.

CDR3 nucleotide sequence: TGTGCCAGCAGTCAAGCGTTTCCTGGAGATACGCAGTATTTT. Translated: CASSQAFPGDTQYF. The J gene is TRBJ2-3, the V gene TRBV6-2 or TRBV6-3; D is unclear. The germline CDR1 and CDR2 sequences are MNHEY and SVGEGT. The CDR3 is made up of 14 amino acids. V gave up 5 bases and J gave up 5 bases, with 14 bases separating them.

This clonotype has only a few counts. CDR3 bases: TGCAGCTTTCGGAGCTCCTATAATTCACCCCTCCACTTT. Translated: CSFRSSYNSPLHF. The chain uses TRBV20-1 and TRBJ1-6; D is uncertain. The CDR3 has 13 amino acids. The V gene's germline CDR1 is DFQATT and CDR2 SNEGSKA (reference sequence).

The sample holds many counts of this clonotype. V is TRBV27 and J is TRBJ1-5, with 7 bases fitting TRBD1. Germline-derived CDR1 and CDR2 are MNHEY and SMNVEV (reference sequence). The CDR3 has 16 amino acids. V shed 2 bases and J 1 base; nucleotides not matched to a gene: 5. CDR3 sequence: CASSLVGTASNQPQHF. The DNA for the CDR3 is TGTGCCAGCAGTTTAGTTGGGACAGCCAGCAATCAGCCCCAGCATTTT.

This chain uses TRBV20-1 with TRBJ2-7, with D possibly called TRBD1 or TRBD2 (6 bases each). Trimming cost V 5 bases and J 2 bases, with 13 bases left between them. The CDR3 is 13 amino acids. Germline V gene data show CDR1 as DFQATT and CDR2 as SNEGSKA (reference sequence). CDR3 sequence (DNA): TGCAGTGCTCCACGGGGGCAGGCCTACGAGCAGTACTTC. Protein product: CSAPRGQAYEQYF.

This clonotype has just a few counts. The V call is TRBV10-3, the J call TRBJ1-2; 7 bases agree with TRBD1. The J segment lost 4 bases and the V segment lost 0 bases, leaving 5 bases of the junction unmatched. The CDR3 covers 15 residues. CDR1 and CDR2 (germline): ENHRY, SYGVKD. The CDR3 loop is CAISESSGTVYGYTF. CDR3 in DNA: TGTGCCATCAGTGAGTCGTCGGGGACAGTCTATGGCTACACCTTC.

This chain joins TRBV5-1 and TRBJ2-2; a weak D match, TRBD1 (5 bases). The CDR3 covers 15 residues. Trimming shortened V by 0 bases and J by 3 bases, and 9 bases separated the two germline ends. Germline CDR1 and CDR2: SGHRS and YFSETQ. Here the CDR3 DNA reads TGCGCCAGCAGCTTGGGGACACGCTACACCGGGGAGCTGTTTTTT. This sequence encodes CASSLGTRYTGELFF.

V and J are TRBV2 and TRBJ2-3, with D possibly matching TRBD1 (6 bases). CDR3 length equals 16 residues. With 9 bases removed from V and 0 bases from J, the gap between germline ends came to 19 bases. CDR1 and CDR2 from the germline V gene are SNHLY and FYNNEI. CDR3 nucleotides: TGTGCCAGTATCCTACAGGGCCTGGTTAGCACAGATACGCAGTATTTT. It translates to CASILQGLVSTDTQYF.

The CDR3 nucleotides are TGTGCCAGCAGACTGACTAGAGATTGCTCAGATACGCAGTATTTT. It specifies CASRLTRDCSDTQYF. The gene calls are TRBV21-1 and TRBJ2-3; TRBD2, the table's D call, was not compared with the DNA. TRBV21-1 is described as a pseudogene. The CDR3 length is 15 residues.

This clonotype was counted many times. V and J are TRBV6-5 and TRBJ1-1; no firm D call. Germline CDR1 reads MNHEY; CDR2 reads SVGAGI. The CDR3 is 13 residues long. V lost 2 bases and J 7 bases, leaving 11 bases between the germline ends. CDR3 amino acids: CASSYDWSREAFF. The CDR3 nucleotides read TGTGCCAGCAGTTACGACTGGTCTCGTGAAGCTTTCTTT.

V gene TRBV20-1 combines with J gene TRBJ1-2; D unclear. CDR1 is DFQATT and CDR2 is SNEGSKA in the germline V gene (reference sequence). The CDR3 has 14 residues. Trimming took off 0 bases at V and 4 bases at J, with 12 bases between the two ends. The CDR3 loop is CSAREGRRPYGYTF. CDR3 in DNA: TGCAGTGCTAGAGAAGGCAGGAGGCCCTATGGCTACACCTTC.

This clonotype has a handful of counts. This chain uses TRBV7-9 with TRBJ2-3; no reliable D call. The CDR3 is made up of 14 amino acids. V shed 1 base and J shed 3 bases, with 8 bases lying between them. Germline loops: CDR1 SEHNR, CDR2 FQNEAQ (reference sequence). The DNA for the CDR3 is TGTGCCAGCAGCTTAGACGGTTATACAGATACGCAGTATTTT. This gives the protein CASSLDGYTDTQYF.

This clonotype was counted between two and nine times. The rearrangement links TRBV11-1 to TRBJ2-2, with D unclear. The CDR3 contains 14 residues. From germline, CDR1 is SGHAT and CDR2 FQDESV (reference sequence). Between the trimmed V and J ends, which lost 5 bases and 9 bases, there was a span of 16 bases. The CDR3 region is CASSPEWVNRELFF. In nucleotides, the CDR3 is TGTGCCAGCAGCCCCGAGTGGGTAAATCGGGAGCTGTTTTTT.

This clonotype was recorded many times. The chain combines TRBV12-3 or TRBV12-4 with TRBJ2-2, with D hard to call. The CDR3 is made up of 12 amino acids. V was trimmed by 6 bases and J by 3 bases, leaving 5 bases between them. The CDR3 region has the DNA TGTGCCAGCAGACCTTACACCGGGGAGCTGTTTTTT. Its protein product is CASRPYTGELFF.

This clonotype was observed a handful of times. The CDR3 region has the DNA TGTGCCATCAGTGCCGCGGGGGGTGTGGATACGCAGTATTTT. Its protein is CAISAAGGVDTQYF. The chain carries TRBV10-3 and TRBJ2-3, with 8 bases fitting TRBD2. V was clipped by 4 bases and J by 6 bases; unmatched bases: 6. CDR3 length: 14 residues. CDR1 and CDR2 (germline): ENHRY, SYGVKD.

This rearrangement joins TRBV11-1 to TRBJ2-1, with 8 nucleotides matching TRBD1. The V gene's germline CDR1 is SGHAT and CDR2 FQDESV (reference sequence). After removal of 5 bases from V and 3 bases from J, the junction contained 6 bases not matched to a gene. The CDR3 totals 15 residues. This CDR3 is CASSAGQGNYNEQFF. Written as DNA, the CDR3 is TGTGCCAGCAGCGCTGGACAGGGTAACTACAATGAGCAGTTCTTC.